A selection of T cell receptor beta chains follows, all from one sample in a study of T cells in Graves' hyperthyroidism and ophthalmopathy. TCRdb reprocessed the multiplex PCR reads with MiXCR, giving one entry per CDR3 protein. In the table there are about 350,000 distinct CDR3 sequences, nearly 15% of which are singletons. Sample: blood. These receptors all stem from a woman aged 55-69 years with Graves' ophthalmopathy. Each CDR3 is given with its conserved first and last residue. D genes are given only for firm matches. Rows may omit the clone size; those that give it use once, few, many or a size class.

clone_size	v_call	d_call	cdr3_length	j_call	cdr3_aa	cdr3_nt
many	TRBV27	.	15	TRBJ1-1	CASSLQGTMNTEAFF	TGTGCCAGCAGTTTGCAGGGGACAATGAACACTGAAGCTTTCTTT
.	TRBV7-8	TRBD2	13	TRBJ2-7	CASSLEGRGKQYF	TGTGCCAGCAGCTTAGAAGGGAGGGGAAAGCAGTACTTC
.	TRBV24-1	.	11	TRBJ2-2	CATSVSGELFF	TGTGCCACCAGTGTTTCCGGGGAGCTGTTTTTT
few	TRBV27	.	15	TRBJ2-7	CASSPPGLLIGEQYF	TGTGCCAGCAGTCCCCCGGGACTCCTCATTGGGGAGCAGTACTTC
many	TRBV3-1	TRBD1	16	TRBJ2-7	CASSSFARDRSYEQYF	TGTGCCAGCAGCTCCTTCGCCCGGGACAGATCCTACGAGCAGTACTTC
few	TRBV4-2	TRBD2	16	TRBJ2-3	CASSQVGTTGTDTQYF	TGTGCCAGCAGCCAAGTGGGGACTACAGGCACAGATACGCAGTATTTT
many	TRBV11-2	TRBD2	17	TRBJ2-7	CASSPPRWLAENYEQYF	TGTGCCAGCAGCCCCCCGCGTTGGCTAGCGGAAAACTACGAGCAGTACTTC
.	TRBV30	.	12	TRBJ1-2	CAWALPFGGYTF	TGTGCCTGGGCTCTCCCCTTCGGAGGCTACACCTTC
many	TRBV28	.	15	TRBJ1-1	CASRTGPAGNTEAFF	TGTGCCAGCAGGACAGGACCAGCGGGGAACACTGAAGCTTTCTTT
.	TRBV28	TRBD1	15	TRBJ2-7	CASSLSRDRAYEQYF	TGTGCCAGCAGTTTATCGAGGGACAGGGCCTACGAGCAGTACTTC
many	TRBV6-1	TRBD1	13	TRBJ2-5	CASSETDRGPQYF	TGTGCCAGCAGTGAAACCGACAGGGGGCCACAGTACTTC
many	TRBV28	.	15	TRBJ2-1	CASSPWGGRGNEQFF	TGTGCCAGCAGTCCTTGGGGGGGCCGAGGCAATGAGCAGTTCTTC
many	TRBV30	.	12	TRBJ2-1	CAWSVRRGEQFF	TGTGCCTGGAGTGTACGGAGGGGTGAGCAGTTCTTC
many	TRBV5-1	.	17	TRBJ2-3	CASSRWAILGLQDTQYF	TGCGCCAGCAGCCGTTGGGCCATTTTAGGCCTCCAAGATACGCAGTATTTT
many	TRBV2	TRBD1	12	TRBJ1-2	CASSNRGNGYTF	TGTGCCAGCAGTAACAGGGGTAATGGCTACACCTTC
.	TRBV5-1	TRBD1	15	TRBJ2-7	CASSLRDRDSYEQYF	TGCGCCAGCAGCCTTCGGGACAGGGACTCCTACGAGCAGTACTTC
many	TRBV2	.	15	TRBJ1-5	CASSEDGGINQPQHF	TGTGCCAGCAGTGAAGATGGGGGGATCAATCAGCCCCAGCATTTT
few	TRBV4-2	TRBD2	15	TRBJ2-3	CASRALAGDTDTQYF	TGTGCCAGCAGGGCCCTGGCGGGGGACACAGATACGCAGTATTTT
.	TRBV19	TRBD1	13	TRBJ1-5	CAIRQGSNQPQHF	TGTGCGATCCGACAGGGAAGCAATCAGCCCCAGCATTTT
many	TRBV28	.	19	TRBJ2-6	CASSLFDARTLTRANVLTF	TGTGCCAGCAGTTTATTTGACGCCAGAACTCTAACTAGGGCCAACGTCCTGACTTTC
many	TRBV5-1	.	16	TRBJ1-1	CASSLGRLGMNTEAFF	TGCGCCAGCAGCTTGGGACGCCTAGGGATGAACACTGAAGCTTTCTTT
.	TRBV6-2/TRBV6-3	TRBD2	13	TRBJ2-7	CASNTGLRGEQYF	TGTGCCAGCAATACGGGACTACGCGGCGAGCAGTACTTC
many	TRBV6-1	.	15	TRBJ2-3	CASSGGEPHTDTQYF	TGTGCCAGCAGTGGGGGTGAACCACACACAGATACGCAGTATTTT
.	TRBV19	.	15	TRBJ1-3	CASTPDMYSGNTIYF	TGTGCCAGTACCCCAGATATGTACTCTGGAAACACCATATATTTT
many	TRBV28	TRBD2	16	TRBJ2-1	CASPPSRASGSDEQFF	TGTGCCAGCCCCCCGAGTCGGGCTAGCGGGAGCGATGAGCAGTTCTTC
many	TRBV20-1	TRBD2	14	TRBJ2-7	CSARGTTSSYEQYF	TGCAGTGCTAGGGGGACTACGAGCTCCTACGAGCAGTACTTC
.	TRBV6-1	.	14	TRBJ2-1	CAGASGHKTNEQFF	TGTGCCGGGGCCAGTGGGCATAAGACCAATGAGCAGTTCTTC
many	TRBV5-1	TRBD2	16	TRBJ2-7	CASSLDPSGSTYEQYF	TGCGCCAGCAGCTTGGATCCTAGCGGGAGTACCTACGAGCAGTACTTC
.	TRBV3-1	.	15	TRBJ1-6	CASRGQSDGFSPLHF	TGTGCCAGCAGAGGACAGTCCGACGGGTTTTCACCCCTCCACTTT
many	TRBV6-1	.	13	TRBJ2-3	CASKTVAQDTQYF	TGTGCCAGCAAGACAGTTGCCCAAGATACGCAGTATTTT
many	TRBV20-1	.	15	TRBJ2-7	CSAPRGAGMRYEQYF	TGCAGTGCCCCCCGCGGTGCAGGTATGAGATACGAGCAGTACTTC
many	TRBV27	.	14	TRBJ2-5	CASSPGPRGETQYF	TGTGCCAGCAGCCCGGGACCGAGAGGGGAGACCCAGTACTTC
many	TRBV29-1	TRBD2	15	TRBJ2-1	CSGETSGHSYNEQFF	TGCAGCGGAGAAACTAGCGGACATTCCTACAATGAGCAGTTCTTC
many	TRBV5-1	TRBD1	15	TRBJ1-1	CASSYSGQGATEAFF	TGCGCCAGCAGCTACTCTGGACAGGGCGCCACTGAAGCTTTCTTT
.	TRBV20-1	TRBD2	16	TRBJ2-1	CSALTGLAGNIDEQFF	TGCAGTGCTTTGACAGGGCTAGCGGGAAATATCGATGAGCAGTTCTTC
many	TRBV12-5	.	16	TRBJ2-7	CASGLVPDLSTYEQYF	TGTGCTAGTGGTTTGGTCCCGGACCTCTCCACCTACGAGCAGTACTTC
many	TRBV2	.	17	TRBJ2-6	CASSESGLGSGANVLTF	TGTGCCAGCAGTGAGAGTGGGTTAGGGTCTGGGGCCAACGTCCTGACTTTC
many	TRBV28	.	15	TRBJ2-1	CASSRRDQSYNEQFF	TGTGCCAGCAGTCGCCGGGACCAGTCATACAATGAGCAGTTCTTC
hyperexpanded	TRBV13	.	14	TRBJ1-4	CASSFRGAGEKLFF	TGTGCCAGCAGCTTTAGGGGAGCGGGTGAAAAACTGTTTTTT
many	TRBV30	TRBD2	16	TRBJ2-3	CAWSGTSGASTDTQYF	TGTGCCTGGAGTGGGACTAGCGGAGCTAGCACAGATACGCAGTATTTT
.	TRBV5-1	.	14	TRBJ2-1	CASSSEGLYNEQFF	TGCGCCAGCAGCTCGGAGGGCCTCTACAATGAGCAGTTCTTC
many	TRBV9	TRBD1	15	TRBJ2-6	CASSETGTGANVLTF	TGTGCCAGCAGCGAGACAGGGACTGGGGCCAACGTCCTGACTTTC
many	TRBV2	TRBD1	14	TRBJ1-2	CASSEGQGLRGYTF	TGTGCCAGCAGTGAAGGACAGGGGCTGAGGGGCTACACCTTC
many	TRBV6-6	.	14	TRBJ2-5	CASSYGIREKTQYF	TGTGCCAGCAGTTACGGTATCCGGGAAAAGACCCAGTACTTC
many	TRBV28	.	12	TRBJ1-1	CASSLSYTEAFF	TGTGCCAGCAGTTTAAGTTACACTGAAGCTTTCTTT
.	TRBV5-1	.	16	TRBJ2-1	CASSLVSSNSYNEQFF	TGCGCCAGCAGCTTGGTTTCTTCTAACTCCTACAATGAGCAGTTCTTC
.	TRBV28	.	13	TRBJ1-4	CASRRRVNEKLFF	TGTGCCAGCAGGAGGCGGGTTAATGAAAAACTGTTTTTT
.	TRBV11-3	.	11	TRBJ2-7	CASSGVSKQYF	TGTGCCAGCAGTGGGGTGTCGAAGCAGTACTTC
many	TRBV30	TRBD1	13	TRBJ1-1	CAWRETGDTEAFF	TGTGCCTGGAGGGAGACAGGGGACACTGAAGCTTTCTTT
.	TRBV28	.	14	TRBJ2-1	CASSLISQGNEQFF	TGTGCCAGCAGTCTGATTTCACAGGGAAATGAGCAGTTCTTC
many	TRBV12-5	.	13	TRBJ1-2	CASGYSGREGYTF	TGTGCTAGTGGTTATTCGGGGCGGGAGGGCTACACCTTC
.	TRBV6-2/TRBV6-3	.	14	TRBJ2-5	CASSGGGVGETQYF	TGTGCCAGCAGCGGCGGAGGGGTTGGAGAGACCCAGTACTTC
many	TRBV12-3/TRBV12-4	.	14	TRBJ2-5	CASSLLTGRETQYF	TGTGCCAGCAGTTTACTCACAGGGCGAGAGACCCAGTACTTC
many	TRBV6-1	.	18	TRBJ1-5	CASELGQGNFYSNQPQHF	TGTGCCAGTGAACTTGGCCAGGGCAACTTTTATAGCAATCAGCCCCAGCATTTT